This TCR beta chain was profiled in a study of T cell changes during pregnancy in multiple sclerosis. Sequenced by immunoSEQ multiplex PCR; TCRdb stores in-frame clones only, minus some. This sample has some 40,000 clones, with roughly 84% found just once. The V and J ends lost 7 bases and 7 bases, in that order; junction bases with no gene match: 20. The CDR3 spans 20 residues. Germline V gives CDR1 LNHDA, CDR2 SQIVND (reference sequence). The sequencing used CD8+ T cells from peripheral blood mononuclear cells, collected in the first trimester of pregnancy. This chain links TRBV19 with TRBJ2-1, with 15 positions matching TRBD2. This clonotype was obtained from a female donor with multiple sclerosis, enrolled in a pregnancy study. The CDR3 DNA sequence: TGTGCCAGTATCCCCCCCCGGACTAGCGGGGGGGCCGACCTGGGGAATGAGCAGTTCTTC. This gives the protein CASIPPRTSGGADLGNEQFF.